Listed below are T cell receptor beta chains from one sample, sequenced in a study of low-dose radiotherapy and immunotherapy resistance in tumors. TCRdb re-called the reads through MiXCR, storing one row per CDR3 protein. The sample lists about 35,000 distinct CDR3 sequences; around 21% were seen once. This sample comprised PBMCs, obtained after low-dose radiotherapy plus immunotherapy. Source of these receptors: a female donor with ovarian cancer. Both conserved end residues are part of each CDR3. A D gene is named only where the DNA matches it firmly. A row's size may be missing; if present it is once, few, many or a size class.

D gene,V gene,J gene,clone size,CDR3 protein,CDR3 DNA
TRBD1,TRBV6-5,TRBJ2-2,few,CASSEPDRVVVGGELFF,TGTGCCAGCAGTGAACCCGACAGGGTCGTAGTTGGCGGGGAGCTGTTTTTT
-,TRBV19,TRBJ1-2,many,CASKDGPTVYGYTF,TGTGCCAGTAAGGACGGTCCAACAGTTTATGGCTACACCTTC
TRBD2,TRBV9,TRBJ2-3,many,CASSLGLAGADTQYF,TGTGCCAGCAGCCTGGGACTAGCGGGAGCAGATACGCAGTATTTT
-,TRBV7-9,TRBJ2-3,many,CASSPGALTQDTQYF,TGTGCCAGCAGCCCCGGGGCCCTCACCCAGGATACGCAGTATTTT
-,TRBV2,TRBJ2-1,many,CATHGGGLSNEQFF,TGTGCCACACATGGGGGGGGGCTTTCCAATGAGCAGTTCTTC
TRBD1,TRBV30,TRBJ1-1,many,CAWSPSGQGAREAFF,TGTGCCTGGAGTCCCTCGGGACAGGGGGCGCGGGAAGCTTTCTTT
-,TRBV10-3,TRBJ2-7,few,CATIQPAEVYEQYF,TGTGCCACGATACAGCCCGCAGAAGTCTACGAGCAGTACTTC
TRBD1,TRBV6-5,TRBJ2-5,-,CASSYRGREETQYF,TGTGCCAGCAGCTACAGGGGGAGAGAAGAGACCCAGTACTTC
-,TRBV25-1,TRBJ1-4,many,CASRNPGLNEKLFF,TGTGCCAGCAGGAATCCCGGTCTTAATGAAAAACTGTTTTTT
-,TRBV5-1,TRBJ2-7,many,CASSFDHEQYF,TGCGCCAGCAGCTTTGATCACGAGCAGTACTTC